Presented here are 9 T cell receptor beta chains from one specimen sequenced in a study of blood T cell repertoires in COVID-19. Measured with immunoSEQ multiplex PCR; TCRdb has only the in-frame clones, and not every one. This sample carries 150,000 to 200,000 clones, 75% to 85% of them seen once, and the ten largest clones take approximately 10%. The sample comprised peripheral blood. These receptors originate from a woman aged 40-49 years with COVID-19, enrolled during active disease.

The genes are TRBV12-3 or TRBV12-4 and TRBJ1-2; possibly TRBD1 for D (6 bases). The CDR3 covers 13 residues. The ends were cut back, 4 bases at V and 8 bases at J, with 14 bases in the middle. The CDR3 region is CASSSPTGYGYTF. The CDR3 DNA follows: TGTGCCAGCAGTTCTCCCACAGGGTACGGCTACACCTTC.

This clone was picked up a small number of times. This sequence joins TRBV19 and TRBJ2-6; 7 bases line up with TRBD1. J gave up 3 bases and V 8 bases, and 7 bases lay outside the gene matches. The germline CDR1 and CDR2 sequences are LNHDA and SQIVND (reference sequence). This CDR3 spans 15 amino acids. The chain's CDR3 is CASVEGGGGANVLTF. DNA for the CDR3: TGTGCCAGTGTCGAAGGGGGCGGTGGGGCCAACGTCCTGACTTTC. Combining the CDR3 with reference TRBV19 and TRBJ2-6 gives the whole variable domain DGGITQSPKYLFRKEGQNVTLSCEQNLNHDAMYWYRQDPGQGLRLIYYSQIVNDFQKGDIAEGYSVSREKKESFPLTVTSAQKNPTAFYLCASVEGGGGANVLTFGAGSRLTVL.

The chain recombines TRBV12-5 with TRBJ1-3; TRBD1 aligns across 9 bases. In germline, CDR1 is LGHNT, CDR2 FRNRAP. The CDR3 has 15 residues. The V gene end was trimmed by 6 bases and the J gene end by 0 bases; junction bases not matched to a gene: 3. The CDR3 DNA reads TGTGCTAGTGGCCTGGGACAGGGCTCTGGAAACACCATATATTTT. This sequence encodes CASGLGQGSGNTIYF.

This chain joins TRBV28 and TRBJ2-3; TRBD2 matches at 8 bases. CDR3 length: 14 residues. Germline V lookup: CDR1 MDHEN, CDR2 SYDVKM. Unmatched junction bases numbered 6, after V lost 3 bases and J lost 7 bases. The CDR3 DNA follows: TGTGCCAGCAGTTTGTCTAGCGGGCTCAATACGCAGTATTTT. It yields the protein CASSLSSGLNTQYF.

The chain combines TRBV5-6 with TRBJ2-7; D ambiguous. Germline lookup yields CDR1 SGHDT and CDR2 YYEEEE. The CDR3 contains 13 residues. Trimming removed 1 base from V and 0 bases from J, with 5 bases in between. The CDR3 here is CASSLFRSYEQYV. In DNA, the CDR3 is TGTGCCAGCAGCTTGTTCCGCTCCTACGAGCAGTACGTC.

This sequence joins TRBV7-8 and TRBJ2-4, with D perhaps TRBD1 (6 bases). The CDR3 covers 18 residues. The V end was cut by 0 bases, the J end by 0 bases, with 15 bases between. CDR1 and CDR2 from the germline V gene are SGHVS and FQNEAQ. CDR3: CASSLADRNLLAKNIQYF. The CDR3 nucleotides read TGTGCCAGCAGCTTAGCAGACAGGAACTTACTAGCCAAAAACATTCAGTACTTC. The whole variable domain, remainder taken from reference TRBV7-8 and TRBJ2-4, is GAGVSQSPRYKVAKRGQDVALRCDPISGHVSLFWYQQALGQGPEFLTYFQNEAQLDKSGLPSDRFFAERPEGSVSTLKIQRTQQEDSAVYLCASSLADRNLLAKNIQYFGAGTRLSVL.

The rearrangement links TRBV10-1 to TRBJ2-2; maybe TRBD1 (5 bases). Between the trimmed V and J ends, which lost 8 bases and 1 base, there was a span of 8 bases. The CDR3 consists of 13 residues. CDR1 and CDR2 (germline): WNHNN, SYGVQD (reference sequence). DNA of the CDR3: TGCGCCAGCGGTCAGGGGAACACCGGGGAGCTGTTTTTT. Protein sequence: CASGQGNTGELFF.

The chain employs TRBV6-2 or TRBV6-3 and TRBJ2-7, with 7 bases lining up with TRBD1. This CDR3 has 13 residues. Germline V gene lookup returns CDR1 MNHEY and CDR2 SVGEGT. V lost 4 bases to trimming and J lost 2 bases; unmatched junction nucleotides: 2. In DNA form, the CDR3 reads TGTGCCAGCAGTTGGGGACAGACCTACGAGCAGTACTTC. The encoded protein is CASSWGQTYEQYF.

V and J are TRBV5-8 and TRBJ1-2, with 7 positions matching TRBD1. Unmatched junction bases numbered 10, after V lost 4 bases and J lost 4 bases. Germline V gives CDR1 SGHTS, CDR2 YDEGEE. The CDR3 length is 15 residues. The CDR3 nucleotides read TGTGCCAGCAGCGTAGGAACCGGGACAGCCTATGGCTACACCTTC. Protein: CASSVGTGTAYGYTF.